Each of the 2 T cell receptor beta chains below was sequenced from the same sample in a study of identical twins. TCRdb re-analysed the 5' RACE reads in MiXCR, keeping a single row per CDR3 protein. The sample yields some 900,000 distinct CDR3 sequences, approximately 13% seen once. These data also formed part of another study, on yellow fever vaccine responses in identical twins.

The source material was PBMCs. The receptor set was obtained from a woman aged 18-29 years in good health.

This clonotype appeared a few times. The V and J genes are TRBV28 and TRBJ2-7; D perhaps matches TRBD1 (6 bases). Trimming left V 3 bases short and J 4 bases short, with 10 bases between. This CDR3 has 13 residues. CDR1 and CDR2 (germline): MDHEN, SYDVKM. CDR3 nucleotide sequence: TGTGCCAGCAGTTTCCAAGGGGGTTACGAGCAGTACGTC. Amino acid sequence: CASSFQGGYEQYV.

This clonotype was counted a few times. The chain uses TRBV3-1 and TRBJ1-2, with D unresolved. CDR3 length: 15 amino acids. Trimming took off 2 bases at V and 2 bases at J, with 12 bases between the two ends. The germline V gene has CDR1 LGHDT and CDR2 YNNKEL (reference sequence). DNA of the CDR3: TGTGCCAGCAGCCAAACCCAGAACTCGAACTATGGCTACACCTTC. Amino acid sequence: CASSQTQNSNYGYTF.